Here is one T cell receptor beta chain with its context. The table came from immunoSEQ multiplex PCR; TCRdb's copy has only in-frame clones and leaves some out. The table shows approximately 490,000 clones, with about 85% occurring only once. This sample was taken from a study of blood T cell repertoires in COVID-19. Study as a whole: Sites across the United States, Italy and Spain contributed samples from acute and convalescent COVID-19.

This CDR3 region has 17 residues. Germline CDR1 reads SGHKS; CDR2 reads YYEKEE (reference sequence). V was shortened by 0 bases and J by 0 bases, with 10 bases between the two germline ends. The sample comprised PBMCs or T cells enriched from blood (not recorded which). V is TRBV5-5 and J is TRBJ1-6; no firm D call. This TCR derives from an older woman who had recovered from COVID-19. The chain's CDR3 is CASSLGIEASYNSPLHF. The CDR3 bases are TGTGCCAGCAGCTTGGGCATCGAAGCCTCCTATAATTCACCCCTCCACTTT.